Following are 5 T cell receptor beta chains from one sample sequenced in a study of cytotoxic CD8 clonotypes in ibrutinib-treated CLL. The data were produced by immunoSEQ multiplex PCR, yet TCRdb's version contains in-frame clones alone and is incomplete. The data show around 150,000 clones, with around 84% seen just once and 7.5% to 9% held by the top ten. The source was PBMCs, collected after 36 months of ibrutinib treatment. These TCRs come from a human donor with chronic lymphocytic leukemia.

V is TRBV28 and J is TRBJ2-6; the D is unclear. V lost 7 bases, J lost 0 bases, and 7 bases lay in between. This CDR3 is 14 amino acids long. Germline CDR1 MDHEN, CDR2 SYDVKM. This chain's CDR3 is CASTGNSGANVLTF. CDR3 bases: TGTGCCAGCACTGGAAACTCTGGGGCCAACGTCCTGACTTTC.

The CDR3: CASSTAGGMDTEAFF. CDR3 nucleotides: TGTGCCAGCAGCACAGCGGGGGGAATGGACACTGAAGCTTTCTTT. The chain combines TRBV9 with TRBJ1-1; TRBD1 is a possible D gene (5 bases). The V end lost 4 bases, the J end lost 3 bases, and 16 bases lay between the germline ends. Germline V gives CDR1 SGDLS, CDR2 YYNGEE. The CDR3 has 15 amino acids. The full variable domain, rest sourced from reference TRBV9 and TRBJ1-1, is DSGVTQTPKHLITATGQRVTLRCSPRSGDLSVYWYQQSLDQGLQFLIQYYNGEERAKGNILERFSAQQFPDLHSELNLSSLELGDSALYFCASSTAGGMDTEAFFGQGTRLTVV.

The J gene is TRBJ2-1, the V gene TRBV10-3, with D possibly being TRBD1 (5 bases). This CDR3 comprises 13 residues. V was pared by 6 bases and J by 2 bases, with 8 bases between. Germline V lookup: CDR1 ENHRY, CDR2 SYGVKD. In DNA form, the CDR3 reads TGTGCCATCAGCGACAGAACCTACAATGAGCAGTTCTTC. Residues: CAISDRTYNEQFF.

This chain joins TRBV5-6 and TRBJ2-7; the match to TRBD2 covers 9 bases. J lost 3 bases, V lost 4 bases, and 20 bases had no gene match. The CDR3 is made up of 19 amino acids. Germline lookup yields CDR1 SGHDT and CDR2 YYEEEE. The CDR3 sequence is CASSPRVSGSPSKNYEQYF. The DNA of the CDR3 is TGTGCCAGCAGCCCCCGTGTTAGCGGGAGCCCCTCTAAAAACTACGAGCAGTACTTC. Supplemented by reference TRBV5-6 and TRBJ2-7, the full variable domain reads DAGVTQSPTHLIKTRGQQVTLRCSPKSGHDTVSWYQQALGQGPQFIFQYYEEEERQRGNFPDRFSGHQFPNYSSELNVNALLLGDSALYLCASSPRVSGSPSKNYEQYFGPGTRLTVT.

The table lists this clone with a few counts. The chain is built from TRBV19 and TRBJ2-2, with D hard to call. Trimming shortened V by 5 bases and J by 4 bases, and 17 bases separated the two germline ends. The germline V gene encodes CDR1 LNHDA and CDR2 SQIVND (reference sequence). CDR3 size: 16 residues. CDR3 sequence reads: CASSPRVARVTGELFF. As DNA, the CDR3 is TGTGCCAGTAGTCCTCGGGTAGCCCGGGTCACCGGGGAGCTGTTTTTT.